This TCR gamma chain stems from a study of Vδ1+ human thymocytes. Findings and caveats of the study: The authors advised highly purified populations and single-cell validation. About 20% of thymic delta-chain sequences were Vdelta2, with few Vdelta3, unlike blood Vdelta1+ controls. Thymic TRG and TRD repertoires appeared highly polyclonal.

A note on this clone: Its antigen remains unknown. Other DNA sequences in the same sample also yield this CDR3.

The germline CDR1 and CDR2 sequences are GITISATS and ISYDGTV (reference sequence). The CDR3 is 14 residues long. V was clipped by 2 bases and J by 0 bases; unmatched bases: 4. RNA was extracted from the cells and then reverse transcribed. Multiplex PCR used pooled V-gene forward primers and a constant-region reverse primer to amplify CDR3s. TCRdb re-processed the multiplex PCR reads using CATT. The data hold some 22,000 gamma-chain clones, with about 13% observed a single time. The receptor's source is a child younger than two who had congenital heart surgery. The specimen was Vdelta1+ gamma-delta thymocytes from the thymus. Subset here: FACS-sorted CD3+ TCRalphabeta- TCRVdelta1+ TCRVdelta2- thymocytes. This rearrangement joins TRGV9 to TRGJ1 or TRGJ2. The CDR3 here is CALWEALNYYKKLF. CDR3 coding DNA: TGTGCCTTGTGGGAGGCGTTGAATTATTATAAGAAACTCTTT.